This is a list of T cell receptor beta chains from one sample in a study of blood T cell repertoires in COVID-19. Assay used: immunoSEQ multiplex PCR; TCRdb lists only in-frame clones, some missing. The sample contains 160,000 or so clones, around 81% of which appear only once. Sequenced input: peripheral blood. The receptor set was obtained from a man aged 70-80 years who had recovered from COVID-19. Both conserved end residues are part of each CDR3. The listing skips clone size in some rows; elsewhere it reads once, few, many or a size class.

>TRBJ2-3|TRBV5-1|.
CASSLGAGGTDTQYF
>TRBJ1-1|TRBV12-3/TRBV12-4|.
CASRDQANTEAFF
>TRBJ1-6|TRBV5-1|.
CASSLVPGGENSPLHF
>TRBJ1-4|TRBV4-1|once
CASSQGGLQNEKLFF
>TRBJ2-1|TRBV5-1|.
CASSFIGSGGLHNEQFF
>TRBJ2-3|TRBV5-1|.
CASSFGGGEADTQYF
>TRBJ2-7|TRBV7-9|.
CASSLEPGQGSYEQYF
>TRBJ2-5|TRBV5-1|.
CASNQGTGEETQYF
>TRBJ1-5|TRBV7-5|.
CARGRGSNQPQHF
>TRBJ2-3|TRBV10-1|.
CASSDGYTDTQYF
>TRBJ2-5|TRBV6-2/TRBV6-3|.
CASSLTQETQYF
>TRBJ2-3|TRBV5-1|once
CASSLNLAGGVDTQYF
>TRBJ1-4|TRBV19|.
CASRRQGEATNEKLFF
>TRBJ1-6|TRBV7-9|.
CASSSGQGGSPLHF
>TRBJ1-2|TRBV19|.
CASSPGGDGYTF
>TRBJ2-5|TRBV5-1|once
CASSPGLAGQETQYF
>TRBJ2-7|TRBV13|.
CASSLPGLAGDPYEQYF
>TRBJ2-7|TRBV5-1|.
CASSPQDPGEIQYF
>TRBJ2-1|TRBV7-9|once
CASSRDSYNEQFF
>TRBJ2-2|TRBV6-5|.
CASRMTSGNTGELFF
>TRBJ2-2|TRBV10-1|.
CASSTGANTGELFF
>TRBJ1-4|TRBV18|once
CASSSLPGATEKLFF
>TRBJ2-1|TRBV19|.
CASSIDWPGDYNEQFF
>TRBJ2-3|TRBV27|once
CASSLSRSGNGVTDTQYF
>TRBJ2-3|TRBV2|.
CASLLTDTQYF
>TRBJ2-1|TRBV30|.
CAWSLRTIYNEQFF
>TRBJ1-2|TRBV6-5|once
CASSSGDRGRSYGYTF
>TRBJ2-3|TRBV25-1|.
CASSPMAGRGDTQYF
>TRBJ2-3|TRBV4-2|.
CASSQDSSGNTDTQYF
>TRBJ2-2|TRBV24-1|.
CATSEEGTAGAGELFF
>TRBJ1-5|TRBV4-1|.
CASSQIPGQGAEPQHF
>TRBJ2-2|TRBV10-3|.
CATSGRTLAGGPGTGELFF
>TRBJ1-2|TRBV9|.
CASSVDSYGYTF
>TRBJ1-4|TRBV11-2|once
CASSLSLPGSNEKLFF
>TRBJ2-7|TRBV4-3|once
CASSPQQGMYEQYF
>TRBJ1-4|TRBV15|.
CATSRPRGEWANEKLFF
>TRBJ2-3|TRBV19|few
CASSMTAGGRTDTQYF
>TRBJ2-1|TRBV4-1|.
CASSGGELYNEQFF
>TRBJ2-4|TRBV29-1|.
CSVEVAGGDIQYF
>TRBJ2-1|TRBV5-3|once
CARFRKIPYNEQFF
>TRBJ2-5|TRBV7-2|.
CASSRSAQEQETQYF
>TRBJ1-6|TRBV4-3|.
CASSQDFGSSYNSPLHF
>TRBJ1-2|TRBV10-2|.
CASSLQGRDYGYTF
>TRBJ1-1|TRBV7-9|once
CASSLPGSRTEAFF
>TRBJ2-5|TRBV5-1|once
CASRSIAGSRETQYF
>TRBJ2-1|TRBV5-1|.
CASSPLERAEPQFF
>TRBJ1-1|TRBV19|.
CASRLDPFRGNTEAFF
>TRBJ2-2|TRBV24-1|.
CATRGTNTGELFF
>TRBJ1-6|TRBV18|.
CASSSDTYNSPLHF
>TRBJ2-5|TRBV2|.
CASRSPLARETQYF